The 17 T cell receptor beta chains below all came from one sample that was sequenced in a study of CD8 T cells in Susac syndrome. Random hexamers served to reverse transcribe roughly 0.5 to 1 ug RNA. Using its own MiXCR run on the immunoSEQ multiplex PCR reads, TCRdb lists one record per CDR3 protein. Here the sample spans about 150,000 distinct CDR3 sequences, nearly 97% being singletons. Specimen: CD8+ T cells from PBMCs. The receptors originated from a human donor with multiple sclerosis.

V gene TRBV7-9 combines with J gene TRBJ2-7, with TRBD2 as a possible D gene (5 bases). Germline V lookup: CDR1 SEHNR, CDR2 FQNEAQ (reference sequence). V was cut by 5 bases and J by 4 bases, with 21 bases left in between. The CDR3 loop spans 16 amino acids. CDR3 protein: CASSIGSGLLSYEQYV. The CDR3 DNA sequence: TGTGCCAGCAGCATCGGGTCTGGACTCCTATCGTACGAGCAGTACGTC.

The CDR3 is CSAKGFHEQYV. CDR3 DNA sequence: TGCAGTGCTAAGGGGTTCCACGAGCAGTACGTC. This chain connects TRBV20-1 to TRBJ2-7; D is perhaps TRBD1 (5 bases). The CDR3 loop spans 11 amino acids. CDR1 and CDR2 from the germline V gene are DFQATT and SNEGSKA (reference sequence). The ends were cut back, 4 bases at V and 5 bases at J, with 9 bases in the middle.

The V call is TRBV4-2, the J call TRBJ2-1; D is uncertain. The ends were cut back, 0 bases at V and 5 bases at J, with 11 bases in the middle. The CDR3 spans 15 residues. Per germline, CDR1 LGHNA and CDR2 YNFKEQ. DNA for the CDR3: TGTGCCAGCAGCCAAGATTTTTTGAGCGACAATGAGCAGTTCTTC. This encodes CASSQDFLSDNEQFF.

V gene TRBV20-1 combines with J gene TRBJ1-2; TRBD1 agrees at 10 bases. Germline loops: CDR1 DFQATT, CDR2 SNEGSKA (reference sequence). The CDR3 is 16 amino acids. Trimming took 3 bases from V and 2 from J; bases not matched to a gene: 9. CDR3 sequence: CSARKKDRGRNYGYTF. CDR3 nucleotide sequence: TGCAGTGCTAGGAAAAAAGACAGGGGGCGAAACTATGGCTACACCTTC.

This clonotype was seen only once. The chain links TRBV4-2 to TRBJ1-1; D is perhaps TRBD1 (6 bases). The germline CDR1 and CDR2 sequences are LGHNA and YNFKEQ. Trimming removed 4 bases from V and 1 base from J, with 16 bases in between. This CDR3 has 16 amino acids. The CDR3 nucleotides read TGTGCCAGCAGCCCAATGGACAGCCCGCAGAACACTGAAGCTTTCTTT. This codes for CASSPMDSPQNTEAFF.

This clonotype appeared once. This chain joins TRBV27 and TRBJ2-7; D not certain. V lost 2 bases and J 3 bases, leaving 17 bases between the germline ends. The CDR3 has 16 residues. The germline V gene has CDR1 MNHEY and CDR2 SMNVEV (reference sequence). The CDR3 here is CASSLTGSLGFYEQYF. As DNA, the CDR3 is TGTGCCAGCAGTTTAACGGGCAGCTTGGGCTTCTACGAGCAGTACTTC.

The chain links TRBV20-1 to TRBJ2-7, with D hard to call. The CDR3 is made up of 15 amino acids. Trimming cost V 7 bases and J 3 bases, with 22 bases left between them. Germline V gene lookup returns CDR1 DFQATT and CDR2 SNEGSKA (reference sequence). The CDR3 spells CSVPADTSSNYEQYF. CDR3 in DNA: TGCAGTGTCCCGGCGGATACTTCCTCAAACTACGAGCAGTACTTC.

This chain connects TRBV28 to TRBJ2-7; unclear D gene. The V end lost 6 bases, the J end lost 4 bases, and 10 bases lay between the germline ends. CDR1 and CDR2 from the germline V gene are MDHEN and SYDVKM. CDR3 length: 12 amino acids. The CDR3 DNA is TGTGCCAGCAGCCCTGGAGAATACGAGCAGTACGTC. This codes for CASSPGEYEQYV.

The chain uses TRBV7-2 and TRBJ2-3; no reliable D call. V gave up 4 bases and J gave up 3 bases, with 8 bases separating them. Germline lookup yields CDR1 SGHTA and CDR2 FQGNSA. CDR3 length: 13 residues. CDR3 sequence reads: CASSSVPTDTQYF. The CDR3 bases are TGTGCCAGCAGCTCCGTTCCAACAGATACGCAGTATTTT.

The CDR3 DNA is TGTGCCAGCAGTAAAACAGGGTTTCCAGATACGCAGTATTTT. The encoded protein is CASSKTGFPDTQYF. The J gene is TRBJ2-3, the V gene TRBV2, with a possible D match to TRBD1 (6 bases). Trimming removed 5 bases from V and 4 bases from J, with 13 bases in between. Germline values: CDR1 SNHLY, CDR2 FYNNEI. This CDR3 has 14 amino acids.

CDR3 in DNA: TGTGCCAGCAGCGTAGGGGACAGGGAACAGACCCAGTACTTC. Its translation is CASSVGDREQTQYF. This chain links TRBV9 with TRBJ2-5, with 9 bases identical to TRBD1. The V gene end was trimmed by 0 bases and the J gene end by 6 bases; junction bases not matched to a gene: 3. Germline V gene lookup returns CDR1 SGDLS and CDR2 YYNGEE. The CDR3 runs to 14 residues.

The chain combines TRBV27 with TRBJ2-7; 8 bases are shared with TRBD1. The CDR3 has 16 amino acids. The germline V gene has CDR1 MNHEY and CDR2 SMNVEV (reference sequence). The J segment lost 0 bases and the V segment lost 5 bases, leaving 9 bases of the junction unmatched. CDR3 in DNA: TGTGCCAGCAGTCCCCGGACAGGGCCGGGCTCCTACGAGCAGTACGTC. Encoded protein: CASSPRTGPGSYEQYV.

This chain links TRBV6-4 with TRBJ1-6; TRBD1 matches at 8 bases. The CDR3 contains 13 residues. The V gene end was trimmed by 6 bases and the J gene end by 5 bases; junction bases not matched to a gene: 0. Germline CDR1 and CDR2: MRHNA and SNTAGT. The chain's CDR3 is CASRDRDNSPLHF. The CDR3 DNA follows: TGTGCCAGCAGGGACAGGGATAATTCACCCCTCCACTTT.

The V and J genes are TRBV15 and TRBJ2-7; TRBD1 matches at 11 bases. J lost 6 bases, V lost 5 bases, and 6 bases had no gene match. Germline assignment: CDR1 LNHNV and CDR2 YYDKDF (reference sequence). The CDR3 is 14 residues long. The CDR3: CATSLRDRGGEQYV. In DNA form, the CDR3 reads TGTGCCACCAGCCTTCGGGACAGGGGGGGCGAGCAGTACGTC.

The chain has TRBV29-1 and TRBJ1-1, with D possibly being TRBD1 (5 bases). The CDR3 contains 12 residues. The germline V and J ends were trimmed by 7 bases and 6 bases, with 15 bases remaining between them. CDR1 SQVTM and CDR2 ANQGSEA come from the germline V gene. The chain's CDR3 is CSGQGAPAEAFF. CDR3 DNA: TGCAGCGGTCAGGGAGCACCCGCTGAAGCTTTCTTT.

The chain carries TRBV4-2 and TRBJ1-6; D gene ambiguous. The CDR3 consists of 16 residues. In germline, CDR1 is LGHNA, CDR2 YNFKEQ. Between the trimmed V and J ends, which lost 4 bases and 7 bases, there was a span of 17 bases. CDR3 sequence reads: CASSRELRGLNSPLHF. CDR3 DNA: TGTGCCAGCAGCCGAGAACTTCGGGGTTTAAATTCACCCCTCCACTTT.

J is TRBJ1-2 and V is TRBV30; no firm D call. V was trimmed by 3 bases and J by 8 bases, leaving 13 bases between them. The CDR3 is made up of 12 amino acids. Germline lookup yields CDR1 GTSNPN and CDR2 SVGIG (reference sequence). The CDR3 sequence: CAWRVGMGGYTF. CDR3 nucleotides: TGTGCCTGGAGAGTGGGTATGGGGGGCTACACCTTC.